The clone carrying this T cell receptor (beta chain) was detected only once. Its antigen is not known. This sample is part of a study of CD8+ T cells in alopecia areata. Study-level information: Oral tofacitinib, 5 to 10 mg twice daily, was given in an open-label trial.

The study's findings and limits: Many expanded lesional clones remained in scalp and blood on tofacitinib. The study found tofacitinib significantly decreased scalp clonality and expanded CD8+ clones among the top 100.

Treatment described: oral pan-JAK inhibitor, 5-10 mg twice daily. RNA was isolated and reverse transcribed to cDNA, the sequencing template. Assay used: immunoSEQ multiplex PCR; TCRdb lists only in-frame clones, some missing. The sample has hundreds of thousands of clones; just over 65% are singletons. The specimen comprised CD4+ T cells sorted from blood, sampled around week 42, from a patient treated with tofacitinib. The source of this sequence is a human donor with alopecia areata.

DNA of the CDR3: TGTGCCAGCAGCCCCAGAGGTAGGGCTTTCTTT. Translated: CASSPRGRAFF. J is TRBJ1-1 and V is TRBV9, with D hard to call. The CDR3 is made up of 11 amino acids. Germline assignment: CDR1 SGDLS and CDR2 YYNGEE. The V gene lost 4 bases and the J gene lost 11 bases, with 12 bases spanning the gap. The entire variable domain, with the rest obtained from reference TRBV9 and TRBJ1-1, is as follows: DSGVTQTPKHLITATGQRVTLRCSPRSGDLSVYWYQQSLDQGLQFLIQYYNGEERAKGNILERFSAQQFPDLHSELNLSSLELGDSALYFCASSPRGRAFFGQGTRLTVV.